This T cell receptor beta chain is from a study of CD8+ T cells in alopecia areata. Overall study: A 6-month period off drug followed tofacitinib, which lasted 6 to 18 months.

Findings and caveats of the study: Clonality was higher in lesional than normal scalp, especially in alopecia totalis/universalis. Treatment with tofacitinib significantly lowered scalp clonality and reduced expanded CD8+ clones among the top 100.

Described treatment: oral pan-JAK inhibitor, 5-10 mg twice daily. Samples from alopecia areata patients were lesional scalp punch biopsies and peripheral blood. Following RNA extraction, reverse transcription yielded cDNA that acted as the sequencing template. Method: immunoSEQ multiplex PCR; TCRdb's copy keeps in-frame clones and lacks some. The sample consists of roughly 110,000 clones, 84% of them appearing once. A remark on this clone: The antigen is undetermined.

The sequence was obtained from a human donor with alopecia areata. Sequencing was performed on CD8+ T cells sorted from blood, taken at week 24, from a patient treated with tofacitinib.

The CDR3 region has the DNA TGCAGCGTTGTAGCGGGGGGTTTGAATGAGCAGTTCTTC. Translation: CSVVAGGLNEQFF. The chain has TRBV29-1 and TRBJ2-1; 10 bases are a match to TRBD2. This CDR3 has 13 residues. Germline values: CDR1 SQVTM, CDR2 ANQGSEA. Losses at the gene ends were 4 bases for V and 7 bases for J; bases not matched to a gene: 4.